The 20 T cell receptor beta chains reported below all come from one sample, sequenced in a study of cytomegalovirus exposure and HLA in healthy donors. 13 Jbeta primers and 60 Vbeta primers were used for the PCR. This table comes from immunoSEQ multiplex PCR, and its TCRdb copy is limited to in-frame clones, with some not included. The sample consists of roughly 100,000 clones, roughly 13% of them appearing once. Sequencing was carried out using PBMCs. The receptors shown here come from a man between 35 and 55 years old in good health and CMV-seropositive.

The J gene is TRBJ2-5, the V gene TRBV28; 8 bases line up with TRBD1. V trimming: 6 bases; J trimming: 6 bases; junction bases outside the gene matches: 6. Germline CDR1 and CDR2: MDHEN and SYDVKM. CDR3 size: 13 residues. The chain's CDR3 is CASSRTGLQTQYF. The CDR3 nucleotides read TGTGCCAGCAGCCGGACAGGGCTTCAGACCCAGTACTTC.

This clone was observed a handful of times. This rearrangement joins TRBV7-2 to TRBJ1-1, with D perhaps matching TRBD1 (5 bases). The germline V gene has CDR1 SGHTA and CDR2 FQGNSA. Trimming removed 5 bases from V and 5 bases from J, with 15 bases in between. The CDR3 sequence is 14 residues long. The CDR3 protein is CASSPRQGGTEAFF. CDR3 coding DNA: TGTGCCAGCAGCCCACGGCAGGGAGGGACTGAAGCTTTCTTT.

This chain uses TRBV6-6 with TRBJ1-1; a weak D match, TRBD1 (6 bases). Trimming left V 5 bases short and J 1 base short, with 14 bases between. The germline V gene encodes CDR1 MNHNY and CDR2 SVGAGI (reference sequence). This CDR3 region has 15 residues. CDR3 region: CASSRSPGQNTEAFF. DNA of the CDR3: TGTGCCAGCAGTCGATCTCCGGGACAGAACACTGAAGCTTTCTTT.

The V and J genes are TRBV27 and TRBJ2-6, with 8 bases lining up with TRBD1. CDR1 and CDR2 (germline): MNHEY, SMNVEV (reference sequence). V shed 2 bases, J shed 4 bases, and the junction held 4 bases outside the gene matches. The CDR3 spans 16 residues. The CDR3 DNA reads as TGTGCCAGCAGTTTAGCAGGGGGCTACGGGGCCAACGTCCTGACTTTC. It codes for CASSLAGGYGANVLTF.

This clone has more than one count but fewer than ten. The V call is TRBV7-9, the J call TRBJ2-2; 7 positions agree with TRBD2. Per germline, CDR1 SEHNR and CDR2 FQNEAQ (reference sequence). After removal of 8 bases from V and 4 bases from J, the junction contained 7 bases not matched to a gene. The CDR3 is 14 amino acids. CDR3 region: CASREDSSTGELFF. CDR3 bases: TGTGCCAGCCGGGAGGATAGCAGCACCGGGGAGCTGTTTTTT.

The chain recombines TRBV18 with TRBJ1-1, with D uncertain. CDR1 KGHSH and CDR2 LQKENI come from the germline V gene. The CDR3 runs 14 residues. V gave up 6 bases and J gave up 2 bases, with 13 bases separating them. The CDR3 protein is CASSPTEINTEAFF. The CDR3 DNA reads TGTGCCAGCTCGCCTACAGAGATAAACACTGAAGCTTTCTTT. Full variable domain (missing parts from reference TRBV18 and TRBJ1-1): NAGVMQNPRHLVRRRGQEARLRCSPMKGHSHVYWYRQLPEEGLKFMVYLQKENIIDESGMPKERFSAEFPKEGPSILRIQQVVRGDSAAYFCASSPTEINTEAFFGQGTRLTVV.

The CDR3 spells CASSESPLSVEQFF. CDR3 in DNA: TGCGCCAGCAGTGAGTCGCCCCTTAGCGTTGAGCAGTTCTTC. The rearrangement uses TRBV10-1 and TRBJ2-1, with D maybe TRBD2 (5 bases). CDR1 is WNHNN, CDR2 SYGVQD, per germline (reference sequence). The CDR3 covers 14 residues. V dropped 0 bases and J dropped 9 bases, with 12 bases sitting between them.

This clone was observed a handful of times. The chain links TRBV10-3 to TRBJ1-5; possibly TRBD1 for D (5 bases). Between the trimmed V and J ends, which lost 10 bases and 2 bases, there was a span of 9 bases. The CDR3 runs to 12 residues. The germline V gene encodes CDR1 ENHRY and CDR2 SYGVKD. This CDR3 reads CATQGGNQPQHF. Written as DNA, the CDR3 is TGTGCCACCCAGGGTGGCAATCAGCCCCAGCATTTT.

This clone came up a few times. The CDR3 here is CASSPGDEQFF. CDR3 DNA sequence: TGTGCCAGCAGTCCAGGGGATGAGCAGTTCTTC. The V gene is TRBV6-5, the J gene TRBJ2-1, with D possibly matching TRBD1 (6 bases). The CDR3 runs 11 residues. Germline V CDR1 and CDR2: MNHEY, SVGAGI. V lost 5 bases, J lost 8 bases, and 7 bases lay in between.

The chain couples TRBV28 to TRBJ1-5; 9 nucleotides line up with TRBD1. V lost 6 bases and J lost 2; bases outside the gene matches: 5. There are 15 residues in the CDR3. CDR1 is MDHEN, CDR2 SYDVKM, per germline. This CDR3 is CASRWDRVGNQPQHF. CDR3 DNA sequence: TGTGCCAGCAGATGGGACAGGGTTGGCAATCAGCCCCAGCATTTT.

Only a few counts were recorded for this clone. The gene calls are TRBV5-1 and TRBJ2-3; 14 nucleotides align to TRBD2. This CDR3 is 16 amino acids long. The trim removed 5 bases at V and 3 bases at J, leaving 5 bases unmatched. Germline V gene lookup returns CDR1 SGHRS and CDR2 YFSETQ. CDR3 residues: CASSEGTSGSTDTQYF. DNA for the CDR3: TGCGCCAGCAGTGAAGGGACTAGCGGGAGTACAGATACGCAGTATTTT.

The chain recombines TRBV10-2 with TRBJ2-7, with 9 bases lining up with TRBD1. The CDR3 is 16 amino acids. V shed 3 bases and J 0 bases; nucleotides not matched to a gene: 6. Germline-derived CDR1 and CDR2 are WSHSY and SAAADI. This CDR3 reads CASSEQGANPSYEQYF. In DNA, the CDR3 is TGCGCCAGCAGTGAACAGGGGGCCAACCCCTCCTACGAGCAGTACTTC.

This clone appeared a few times. The chain links TRBV9 to TRBJ2-7, with TRBD1 identical over 8 bases. The germline V gene encodes CDR1 SGDLS and CDR2 YYNGEE. The CDR3 is 17 residues long. Trimming took 0 bases from V and 9 from J; bases not matched to a gene: 17. This chain's CDR3 is CASSVGGAQDRDSLQYF. CDR3 coding DNA: TGTGCCAGCAGCGTAGGAGGGGCCCAGGACAGGGATTCCTTGCAGTACTTC.

The chain links TRBV4-3 to TRBJ1-1; D is undetermined. CDR1 LGHNA and CDR2 YSLEER come from the germline V gene. CDR3 size: 16 residues. V was clipped by 1 base and J by 1 base, with 13 bases between them. The DNA for the CDR3 is TGCGCCAGCAGCCAAGGGGTCGGCGGGAAGAACACTGAAGCTTTCTTT. Its protein is CASSQGVGGKNTEAFF.

This chain joins TRBV7-2 and TRBJ2-3, with a possible D match to TRBD2 (6 bases). V was cut by 5 bases and J by 2 bases, with 14 bases left in between. From germline, CDR1 is SGHTA and CDR2 FQGNSA. The CDR3 has 15 residues. CDR3: CASSRRSGYTDTQYF. Written as DNA, the CDR3 is TGTGCCAGCAGCAGACGTAGCGGTTACACAGATACGCAGTATTTT.

This clone occurred a few times. The chain couples TRBV28 to TRBJ2-2, with TRBD1 as a possible D gene (6 bases). CDR3 length: 12 amino acids. Germline CDR1 MDHEN, CDR2 SYDVKM. V shed 7 bases and J shed 6 bases, with 9 bases lying between them. The CDR3 protein is CASTGVAGELFF. The CDR3, as DNA: TGTGCCAGCACAGGGGTGGCCGGGGAGCTGTTTTTT.

This chain connects TRBV10-3 to TRBJ2-1; 9 nucleotides agree with TRBD2. The germline gives CDR1 ENHRY, CDR2 SYGVKD. Trimming removed 11 bases from V and 0 bases from J; junction bases left unmatched: 5. The CDR3 length is 14 residues. The CDR3 sequence is CASLAGSSYNEQFF. The CDR3 DNA reads TGTGCCTCTCTAGCGGGGAGCTCCTACAATGAGCAGTTCTTC.

CDR3 DNA: TGTGCCAGCAGCTTGCCAGGGGCCCTCTACAATGAGCAGTTCTTC. Its translation is CASSLPGALYNEQFF. The gene calls are TRBV5-6 and TRBJ2-1, with D tentatively TRBD1 (6 bases). V gave up 1 base and J gave up 3 bases, with 11 bases separating them. CDR1 is SGHDT, CDR2 YYEEEE, per germline. CDR3 length: 15 residues.

The table lists this clone with a few counts. V gene TRBV19 combines with J gene TRBJ1-5; 10 bases are a match to TRBD1. V was pared by 4 bases and J by 0 bases, with 6 bases of the junction left unmatched. Looked up from germline, CDR1 is LNHDA and CDR2 is SQIVND (reference sequence). The CDR3 has 17 amino acids. CDR3 sequence (DNA): TGTGCCAGTAGTAGGGGGACAGGGGCGTATAGCAATCAGCCCCAGCATTTT. It encodes CASSRGTGAYSNQPQHF.

This clone came up a few times. J is TRBJ2-2 and V is TRBV25-1; D uncertain. The V end was cut by 4 bases, the J end by 0 bases, with 6 bases between. This CDR3 region has 14 residues. Germline V gene lookup returns CDR1 MGHDK and CDR2 SYGVNS. The DNA for the CDR3 is TGTGCCAGCAGTGTTAGAGCGAACACCGGGGAGCTGTTTTTT. Amino acid sequence: CASSVRANTGELFF.